These T cell receptor beta chains were read from a single sample in a study of early T cells in non-severe SARS-CoV-2 infection. One entry per CDR3 protein results from TCRdb running MiXCR on the 5' RACE reads. The sample lists tens of thousands of distinct CDR3 sequences; roughly 8.7% were seen once. The sample consisted of whole blood, taken at baseline. The receptor set was obtained from an adult who was a healthcare worker with PCR-confirmed SARS-CoV-2 infection or an uninfected control (not recorded which). CDR3s include the opening cysteine and the closing phenylalanine or tryptophan. D genes are given only for firm matches. Some rows have no size entry. The others give once, few or many, or a class for an expanded clone.

j_call clone_size v_call d_call cdr3_aa cdr3_nt
TRBJ1-1 many TRBV6-5 . CASSQGGTGNTEAFF TGTGCCAGCAGTCAAGGGGGGACGGGGAACACTGAAGCTTTCTTT
TRBJ1-1 many TRBV29-1 . CSVVMNTEAFF TGCAGCGTTGTAATGAACACTGAAGCTTTCTTT
TRBJ2-1 . TRBV20-1 . CSAVRRNEQFF TGCAGTGCAGTGCGGCGCAATGAGCAGTTCTTC
TRBJ2-7 . TRBV27 TRBD2 CASSSPQNSGSIGDEQYF TGTGCCAGCAGTTCCCCCCAGAATAGCGGGAGTATAGGCGACGAGCAGTACTTC
TRBJ2-7 . TRBV6-2/TRBV6-3 . CASSRASYEQYF TGTGCCAGCAGTCGGGCCTCCTACGAGCAGTACTTC
TRBJ2-7 . TRBV5-1 TRBD2 CASSLAGDSYEQYF TGCGCCAGCAGTTTAGCGGGGGACTCCTACGAGCAGTACTTC
TRBJ2-1 many TRBV7-9 TRBD2 CASSLPEERGGEQFF TGTGCCAGCAGTTTGCCTGAGGAGCGGGGGGGAGAGCAGTTCTTC
TRBJ2-5 many TRBV5-1 . CASSRTGGAGETQYF TGCGCCAGCAGCAGAACTGGGGGGGCCGGAGAGACCCAGTACTTC
TRBJ2-7 few TRBV2 . CASHGPGPAEQYF TGTGCCAGCCACGGACCGGGACCGGCCGAGCAGTACTTC
TRBJ2-1 few TRBV3-1 . CASSTTLGTDNEQFF TGTGCCAGCAGCACCACCCTTGGCACCGACAATGAGCAGTTCTTC